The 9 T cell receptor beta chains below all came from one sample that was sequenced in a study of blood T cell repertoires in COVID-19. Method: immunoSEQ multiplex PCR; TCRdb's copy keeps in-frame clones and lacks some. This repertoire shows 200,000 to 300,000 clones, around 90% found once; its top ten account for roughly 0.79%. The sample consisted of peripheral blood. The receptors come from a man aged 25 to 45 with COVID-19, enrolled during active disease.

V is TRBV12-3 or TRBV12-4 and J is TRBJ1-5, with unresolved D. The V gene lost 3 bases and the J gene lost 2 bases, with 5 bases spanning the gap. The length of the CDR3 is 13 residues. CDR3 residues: CASSFHGNQPQHF. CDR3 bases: TGTGCCAGCAGTTTCCATGGCAATCAGCCCCAGCATTTT.

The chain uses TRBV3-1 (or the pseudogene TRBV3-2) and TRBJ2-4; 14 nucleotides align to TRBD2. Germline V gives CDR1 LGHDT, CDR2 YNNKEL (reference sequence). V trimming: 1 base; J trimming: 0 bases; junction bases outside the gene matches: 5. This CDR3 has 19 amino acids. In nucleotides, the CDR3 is TGTGCCAGCAGCCAAGCAGGGACTAGCGGGGGTCTAGCCAAAAACATTCAGTACTTC. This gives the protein CASSQAGTSGGLAKNIQYF.

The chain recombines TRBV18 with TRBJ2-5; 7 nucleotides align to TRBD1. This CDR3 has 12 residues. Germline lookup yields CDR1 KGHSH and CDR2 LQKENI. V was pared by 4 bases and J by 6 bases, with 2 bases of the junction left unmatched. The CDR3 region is CASSRQGKTQYF. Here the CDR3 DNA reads TGTGCCAGCTCACGACAGGGAAAGACCCAGTACTTC.

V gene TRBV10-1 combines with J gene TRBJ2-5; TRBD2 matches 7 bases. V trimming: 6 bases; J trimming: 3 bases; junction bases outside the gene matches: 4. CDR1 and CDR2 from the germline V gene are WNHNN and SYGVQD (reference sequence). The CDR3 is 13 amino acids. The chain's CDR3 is CASRAAGEETQYF. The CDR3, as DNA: TGCGCCAGCAGGGCCGCGGGGGAAGAGACCCAGTACTTC.

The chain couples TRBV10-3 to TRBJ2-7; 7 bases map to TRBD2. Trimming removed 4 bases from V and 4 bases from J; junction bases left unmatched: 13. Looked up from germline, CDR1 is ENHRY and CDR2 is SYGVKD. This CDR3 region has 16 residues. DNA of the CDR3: TGTGCCATCAGTGCCGCCACAAGACTAGCAGAGTACGAGCAGTACTTC. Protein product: CAISAATRLAEYEQYF.

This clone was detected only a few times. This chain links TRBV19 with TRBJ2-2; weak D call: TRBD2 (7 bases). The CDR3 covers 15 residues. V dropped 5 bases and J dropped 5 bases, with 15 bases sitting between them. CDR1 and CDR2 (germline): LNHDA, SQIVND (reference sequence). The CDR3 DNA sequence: TGTGCCAGTAGTCGTCGGGGGGCCGGGACCGGGGAGCTGTTTTTT. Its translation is CASSRRGAGTGELFF.

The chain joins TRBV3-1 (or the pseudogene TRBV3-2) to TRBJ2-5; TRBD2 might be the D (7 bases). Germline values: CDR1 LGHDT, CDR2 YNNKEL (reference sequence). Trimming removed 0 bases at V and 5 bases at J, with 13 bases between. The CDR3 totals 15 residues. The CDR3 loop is CASSQDPGGLETQYF. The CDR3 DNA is TGTGCCAGCAGCCAAGATCCGGGGGGCCTCGAGACCCAGTACTTC.

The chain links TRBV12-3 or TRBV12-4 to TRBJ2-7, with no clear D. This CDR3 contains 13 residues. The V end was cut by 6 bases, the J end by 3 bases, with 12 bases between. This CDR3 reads CASSLLNFYEQYF. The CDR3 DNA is TGTGCCAGCAGCCTCCTTAATTTCTACGAGCAGTACTTC.

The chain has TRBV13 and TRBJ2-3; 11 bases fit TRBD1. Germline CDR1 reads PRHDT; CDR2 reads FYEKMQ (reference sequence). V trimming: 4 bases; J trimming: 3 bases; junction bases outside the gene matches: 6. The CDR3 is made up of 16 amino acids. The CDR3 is CASSSTGQGGTDTQYF. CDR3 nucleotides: TGTGCCAGCAGCTCAACGGGACAGGGGGGGACAGATACGCAGTATTTT.